In this sample, the clone carrying this T cell receptor beta chain turned up many times. The V and J ends lost 6 bases and 3 bases, in that order; junction bases with no gene match: 4. CDR1 LGHNT and CDR2 FRNRAP come from the germline V gene. The CDR3 runs 14 residues. The sample belongs to a study of T cells in Graves' hyperthyroidism and ophthalmopathy. TCR beta CDR3 region amplification was performed from RNA transcripts. Primed by the HTBI set, a first-round RT-PCR was run on the TCR CDR3. TCRdb ran MiXCR on the multiplex PCR reads and lists one entry per CDR3 protein. The sample holds about 260,000 distinct CDR3 sequences, about 20% seen once.

The rearrangement uses TRBV12-5 and TRBJ2-1, with TRBD2 identical over 8 bases. This receptor was taken from a man aged 25 to 40 with Graves' ophthalmopathy. Sequenced: blood. The CDR3 spells CASGPAGVYNEQFF. In DNA, the CDR3 is TGTGCTAGTGGACCAGCGGGAGTCTACAATGAGCAGTTCTTC.